Shown below are 20 T cell receptor beta chains from a single sample sequenced in a study of T cells after somatic rescue of genetic block. Repertoires were generated with immunoSEQ multiplex PCR, while TCRdb's copy carries only in-frame clones and drops some. The sample records around 70,000 clones, less than 95% being singletons. Input material: peripheral blood mononuclear cells (PBMCs). Receptors originate from a middle-aged man.

J is TRBJ2-5 and V is TRBV19; unclear D gene. The CDR3 is 15 amino acids. Trimming took 3 bases from V and 0 from J, leaving 11 bases between them. Germline CDR1 LNHDA, CDR2 SQIVND (reference sequence). The CDR3 here is CASSIYPGDQETQYF. Written as DNA, the CDR3 is TGTGCCAGTAGTATCTACCCTGGAGACCAAGAGACCCAGTACTTC.

This chain connects TRBV2 to TRBJ2-3; 10 bases are a match to TRBD2. The germline gives CDR1 SNHLY, CDR2 FYNNEI. The V gene end was trimmed by 6 bases and the J gene end by 2 bases; junction bases not matched to a gene: 5. The CDR3 runs to 15 residues. CDR3 amino acids: CASSGSGRATDTQYF. For the CDR3, the DNA is TGTGCCAGCAGCGGAAGCGGGAGGGCCACAGATACGCAGTATTTT. Based on the CDR3 plus reference TRBV2 and TRBJ2-3, the full variable domain is EPEVTQTPSHQVTQMGQEVILRCVPISNHLYFYWYRQILGQKVEFLVSFYNNEISEKSEIFDDQFSVERPDGSNFTLKIRSTKLEDSAMYFCASSGSGRATDTQYFGPGTRLTVL.

This sequence joins TRBV28 and TRBJ1-5; the D gene is possibly TRBD1 (6 bases). CDR3 size: 14 residues. The V gene lost 3 bases and the J gene lost 2 bases, with 8 bases spanning the gap. Germline assignment: CDR1 MDHEN and CDR2 SYDVKM. The CDR3 nucleotides read TGTGCCAGCAGTTTTTGGACAGGCAATCAGCCCCAGCATTTT. Amino acids: CASSFWTGNQPQHF.

This chain joins TRBV19 and TRBJ1-4; D gene ambiguous. The V gene's germline CDR1 is LNHDA and CDR2 SQIVND (reference sequence). V was trimmed by 3 bases and J by 7 bases, leaving 3 bases between them. This CDR3 comprises 11 residues. CDR3 nucleotide sequence: TGTGCCAGTAGTATGGGTGAAAAACTGTTTTTT. It is translated as CASSMGEKLFF.

With respect to this clone: In the same sample, other DNA sequences code for this CDR3. The J gene is TRBJ2-5, the V gene TRBV11-2; 10 bases align to TRBD1. Per germline, CDR1 SGHAT and CDR2 FQNNGV. V lost 2 bases to trimming and J lost 5 bases; unmatched junction nucleotides: 8. This CDR3 is built from 16 residues. The CDR3 protein is CASSLSGTGEGETQYF. The CDR3 nucleotides are TGTGCCAGCAGCTTATCCGGGACAGGGGAGGGGGAGACCCAGTACTTC. The whole variable domain, filled in from reference TRBV11-2 and TRBJ2-5, reads EAGVAQSPRYKIIEKRQSVAFWCNPISGHATLYWYQQILGQGPKLLIQFQNNGVVDDSQLPKDRFSAERLKGVDSTLKIQPAKLEDSAVYLCASSLSGTGEGETQYFGPGTRLLVL.

The chain combines TRBV6-5 with TRBJ1-4; D call uncertain. V lost 0 bases, J lost 5 bases, and 4 bases lay in between. Germline V lookup: CDR1 MNHEY, CDR2 SVGAGI. The CDR3 extends over 13 amino acids. CDR3 loop: CASSYSGNEKLFF. As DNA, the CDR3 is TGTGCCAGCAGTTACTCCGGGAATGAAAAACTGTTTTTT.

V usage is TRBV7-2 and J usage is TRBJ2-5, with D perhaps matching TRBD2 (6 bases). Trimming stripped 3 bases from V and 2 bases from J, with 16 bases between. The CDR3 totals 16 residues. CDR1 is SGHTA and CDR2 is FQGNSA in the germline V gene. The CDR3 DNA is TGTGCCAGCAGCTTTCTAATAACAGGACTACAAGAGACCCAGTACTTC. Amino acid sequence: CASSFLITGLQETQYF.

The chain carries TRBV27 and TRBJ2-1, with 16 bases that match TRBD2. With 8 bases clipped from V and 5 bases from J, the junction kept 15 bases outside the gene matches. The CDR3 has 19 amino acids. Looked up from germline, CDR1 is MNHEY and CDR2 is SMNVEV (reference sequence). This CDR3 is CASRGRGTSGRGSHNEQFF. The DNA for the CDR3 is TGTGCCAGCCGAGGTCGGGGGACTAGCGGGAGGGGGTCCCACAATGAGCAGTTCTTC.

This chain uses TRBV4-3 with TRBJ2-1; 8 nucleotides match TRBD2. The CDR3 consists of 13 residues. The V and J ends lost 0 bases and 9 bases, in that order; junction bases with no gene match: 1. The germline gives CDR1 LGHNA, CDR2 YSLEER. CDR3 nucleotide sequence: TGCGCCAGCAGCCAAGATGCGGGAGGTGAGCAGTTCTTC. Residues: CASSQDAGGEQFF.

The chain couples TRBV5-4 to TRBJ1-5; no definite D call. Germline values: CDR1 SGHNT, CDR2 YYREEE (reference sequence). With 4 bases removed from V and 12 bases from J, the gap between germline ends came to 11 bases. The CDR3 loop spans 11 amino acids. Here the CDR3 DNA reads TGTGCCAGCAGCCAACACCCGCACCAGCATTTT. Translating it yields CASSQHPHQHF. The full variable domain, in which reference TRBV5-4 and TRBJ1-5 provide the parts outside the CDR3, is ETGVTQSPTHLIKTRGQQVTLRCSSQSGHNTVSWYQQALGQGPQFIFQYYREEENGRGNFPPRFSGLQFPNYSSELNVNALELDDSALYLCASSQHPHQHFGDGTRLSIL.

This clone was observed a single time. The chain joins TRBV6-5 to TRBJ1-6; D gene uncertain. The CDR3 runs to 15 residues. The V and J ends lost 7 bases and 8 bases respectively, with 18 bases between them. Germline V gives CDR1 MNHEY, CDR2 SVGAGI. The chain's CDR3 is CASTSDPGTDSPLHF. The CDR3 region has the DNA TGTGCCAGCACCTCGGACCCTGGAACGGATTCACCCCTCCACTTT.

The chain employs TRBV5-1 and TRBJ2-3; TRBD1 aligns across 9 bases. The V gene end was trimmed by 0 bases and the J gene end by 4 bases; junction bases not matched to a gene: 0. The CDR3 spans 14 residues. Germline lookup yields CDR1 SGHRS and CDR2 YFSETQ. CDR3 bases: TGCGCCAGCAGCTTGGACAGGGGGCCAGATACGCAGTATTTT. This codes for CASSLDRGPDTQYF. The full variable domain, its missing parts supplied by reference TRBV5-1 and TRBJ2-3, is KAGVTQTPRYLIKTRGQQVTLSCSPISGHRSVSWYQQTPGQGLQFLFEYFSETQRNKGNFPGRFSGRQFSNSRSEMNVSTLELGDSALYLCASSLDRGPDTQYFGPGTRLTVL.

The chain recombines TRBV11-2 with TRBJ2-2; D unresolved. The ends were cut back, 1 base at V and 1 base at J, with 4 bases in the middle. This CDR3 comprises 14 residues. CDR1 is SGHAT and CDR2 is FQNNGV in the germline V gene. DNA of the CDR3: TGTGCCAGCAGCTTAGTCAGGAACACCGGGGAGCTGTTTTTT. Amino acids: CASSLVRNTGELFF.

The V gene is TRBV5-4, the J gene TRBJ2-5; the match to TRBD2 covers 15 bases. The CDR3 extends over 16 amino acids. V lost 4 bases to trimming and J lost 5 bases; unmatched junction nucleotides: 6. Germline V gene data show CDR1 as SGHNT and CDR2 as YYREEE (reference sequence). CDR3 bases: TGTGCCAGCAGCCCCGGGACTAGCGGGAGGTCGGAGACCCAGTACTTC. It is translated as CASSPGTSGRSETQYF.

The rearrangement links TRBV7-8 to TRBJ2-5; D may be TRBD2 (5 bases). CDR1 and CDR2 from the germline V gene are SGHVS and FQNEAQ. V lost 4 bases and J lost 5, with 11 bases in between. The CDR3 is made up of 13 amino acids. CDR3 loop: CASSSGERETQYF. The CDR3 DNA reads as TGTGCCAGCAGCTCCGGGGAGCGGGAGACCCAGTACTTC.

The chain uses TRBV7-9 and TRBJ1-2; D is uncertain. CDR1 is SEHNR, CDR2 FQNEAQ, per germline (reference sequence). The CDR3 spans 12 residues. The ends were cut back, 2 bases at V and 8 bases at J, with 9 bases in the middle. The chain's CDR3 is CASSLSAWGYTF. The CDR3 DNA sequence: TGTGCCAGCAGCTTATCCGCGTGGGGCTACACCTTC.

The chain combines TRBV7-9 with TRBJ2-1, with 11 bases lining up with TRBD2. J was trimmed by 10 bases and V by 2 bases; bases with no gene match: 7. Germline V gene sequence: CDR1 SEHNR, CDR2 FQNEAQ (reference sequence). The CDR3 length is 15 residues. CDR3 nucleotides: TGTGCCAGCAGCTTATCGGGACTAGCGGCAAAGGAGCAGTTCTTC. This gives the protein CASSLSGLAAKEQFF.

The V and J genes are TRBV27 and TRBJ1-6; D is ambiguous. V lost 9 bases and J 4 bases, leaving 19 bases between the germline ends. The germline gives CDR1 MNHEY, CDR2 SMNVEV (reference sequence). The CDR3 has 16 residues. This CDR3 is CARTPQKWGYNSPLHF. CDR3 nucleotide sequence: TGTGCCAGAACCCCTCAAAAGTGGGGTTATAATTCACCCCTCCACTTT.

The chain uses TRBV18 and TRBJ2-5; 7 bases match TRBD1. Trimming took 3 bases from V and 3 from J; bases not matched to a gene: 7. Germline loops: CDR1 KGHSH, CDR2 LQKENI. This CDR3 contains 15 residues. The chain's CDR3 is CASSPPGQRKETQYF. In nucleotides, the CDR3 is TGTGCCAGCTCACCCCCGGGACAGCGAAAAGAGACCCAGTACTTC.

The V call is TRBV4-2, the J call TRBJ2-3, with D unresolved. Germline assignment: CDR1 LGHNA and CDR2 YNFKEQ. Trimming removed 0 bases at V and 0 bases at J, with 10 bases between. The CDR3 sequence is 16 residues long. This CDR3 is CASSQEPASSTDTQYF. The DNA for the CDR3 is TGTGCCAGCAGCCAAGAGCCGGCCTCGAGCACAGATACGCAGTATTTT.